The TCR beta chain described here comes from a study of T cell changes during pregnancy in multiple sclerosis. V lost 4 bases to trimming and J lost 0 bases, with 8 bases between them. Looked up from germline, CDR1 is SGDLS and CDR2 is YYNGEE. This CDR3 comprises 14 residues. This clone was recorded a few times. Here immunoSEQ multiplex PCR was the method, and the copy in TCRdb shows in-frame clones only, minus some. The data contain 55,000 to 75,000 clones, 90% to 95% of them seen just once; the ten biggest clones take up 1.4% to 1.5%. This specimen was peripheral blood, taken in the third trimester of pregnancy. V gene TRBV9 combines with J gene TRBJ1-3, with D unclear. The clonotype originates from a female donor in good health, enrolled as a control in a pregnancy study. CDR3 nucleotides: TGTGCCAGCAGCTCCCGGTCCTCTGGAAACACCATATATTTT. Translation: CASSSRSSGNTIYF.